The sequence of this T cell receptor beta chain was determined in a study of cytomegalovirus exposure and HLA in healthy donors. Study background: Of more than 350 genotyped donors, about 80% clustered with self-reported Caucasian donors.

Study-level findings and limits: 87-base-pair reads could not separate some V segments, including TRBV6-2 and TRBV6-3. In most subjects, TCR beta sequences reportedly gave accurate predictions of HLA-A and HLA-B alleles.

This clone showed up just once. What it recognizes is unknown. With 60 Vbeta and 13 Jbeta primers, the PCR was carried out. Measured with immunoSEQ multiplex PCR; TCRdb has only the in-frame clones, and not every one. The top ten hold around 2.4% of the sample, which has some 85,000 clones, roughly 84% seen once. The CDR3 extends over 14 amino acids. The germline V gene has CDR1 MDHEN and CDR2 SYDVKM. Trimming removed 5 bases at V and 7 bases at J, with 15 bases between. Sequenced input: PBMCs. The chain carries TRBV28 and TRBJ1-5, with D maybe TRBD1 (5 bases). This clonotype originated in a woman aged 50 to 65 in good health and CMV-seronegative. The CDR3 loop reads CASSPPSGGQPQHF. CDR3 bases: TGTGCCAGCAGTCCCCCAAGTGGGGGGCAGCCCCAGCATTTT.